The rows below give T cell receptor beta chains drawn from one sample of a study of post-analysis software for immune sequencing data. Via MiXCR, TCRdb re-called the PCR reads, giving one row per CDR3 protein. The profile shows more than 500,000 distinct CDR3 sequences, approximately 34% of them singletons. Specimen: blood. The receptors come from a girl aged 2-17 years with multiple sclerosis. Each CDR3 is given with its conserved first and last residue. Fields, in order: D gene, J gene, V gene, clone size, CDR3 DNA, CDR3 protein. A D gene is named only where the DNA matches it firmly. Rows may omit the clone size; those that give it use once, few, many or a size class.

- TRBJ1-1 TRBV29-1 - TGCAGCGTTGACCAGGGACGGTTTATCACTGAAGCTTTCTTT CSVDQGRFITEAFF
TRBD1 TRBJ2-3 TRBV5-6 few TGTGCCAGCAGCCGCACGGGACAGGGTACAGATACGCAGTATTTT CASSRTGQGTDTQYF
- TRBJ2-1 TRBV6-4 - TGTGCCTGCAGTGACCAGGGGCGCGGTTCCGATGAGCAGTTCTTC CACSDQGRGSDEQFF
- TRBJ2-1 TRBV14 - TGTGCCAGCAGCCAAGCCGGGCCAGTTTTCAATGAGCAGTTCTTC CASSQAGPVFNEQFF
- TRBJ2-3 TRBV6-5 - TGTGCCAGCAGTCGGACCCCCGTCGCAGATACGCAGTATTTT CASSRTPVADTQYF
- TRBJ2-1 TRBV7-3 few TGTGCCAGCAGCCGAAGGGGCGGTTACAATGAGCAGTTCTTC CASSRRGGYNEQFF
- TRBJ2-3 TRBV5-1 few TGCGCCAGCAGCTTAGACAGGCGTTTGGGCACAGATACGCAGTATTTT CASSLDRRLGTDTQYF
- TRBJ1-6 TRBV28 - TGTGCCAGCAGCACAACGGGGGGATACCATTCACCCCTCCACTTT CASSTTGGYHSPLHF
- TRBJ2-1 TRBV24-1 - TGTGCCACCAGTGACCCGGGCAGCCCCCGATTAACCCAGTTCTTC CATSDPGSPRLTQFF
TRBD1 TRBJ1-1 TRBV6-5 once TGTGCCAGCAGTTACGTCCCAGGGGGCCCGAACACTGAAGCTTTCTTT CASSYVPGGPNTEAFF
- TRBJ1-2 TRBV18 - TGTGCCAGCTCACCAATCATGAGGGGTGGCTACACCTTC CASSPIMRGGYTF
TRBD1 TRBJ2-7 TRBV7-9 few TGTGCCAGCAGCTTGGGACAGGTGGGCTACGAGCAGTACTTC CASSLGQVGYEQYF
TRBD1 TRBJ1-2 TRBV6-5 few TGTGCCAGCAGCCCTCAGGGGGGCGGTTACGTGGGTGGCTACACCTTC CASSPQGGGYVGGYTF
- TRBJ2-4 TRBV7-7 few TGTGCCAGCAGCTTAGAGGGGGGGCCTGTGAGAAACATTCAGTACTTC CASSLEGGPVRNIQYF
TRBD1 TRBJ2-2 TRBV4-1 - TGCGCCAGCAGCCGAATTCAGGGGGTCGGCGGGGAGCTGTTTTTT CASSRIQGVGGELFF
- TRBJ2-5 TRBV28 few TGTGCCAGCAGTTGGGACGGCTCACAGGGCTTCCAAGAGACCCAGTACTTC CASSWDGSQGFQETQYF
- TRBJ2-3 TRBV12-3/TRBV12-4 - TGTGCCAGCAGTTTAAATCTTATCGGGGATACGCAGTATTTT CASSLNLIGDTQYF
- TRBJ1-4 TRBV6-6 - TGTGCCAGCAGGACTAGGGGAGTCGGGGAAAAACTGTTTTTT CASRTRGVGEKLFF
TRBD1 TRBJ1-2 TRBV29-1 few TGCAGCGTCCCTGACAGGGGGCGCGACTATGGCTACACCTTC CSVPDRGRDYGYTF
TRBD2 TRBJ2-7 TRBV4-2 many TGTGCCAGCAGCCAGTTTAGTAGCGGGGGGGCCTACGAGCAGTACTTC CASSQFSSGGAYEQYF
TRBD2 TRBJ2-1 TRBV5-1 - TGCGCCAGCAGCCCAGAGTGGGGGGGGATTTACAATGAGCAGTTCTTC CASSPEWGGIYNEQFF
- TRBJ2-3 TRBV6-1 - TGTGCCAGCAGTGATCCGGGTTCCTCCACAGATACGCAGTATTTT CASSDPGSSTDTQYF
- TRBJ2-5 TRBV11-2 - TGTGCCTGCAGCTTACAAGAGACCCAGTACTTC CACSLQETQYF
TRBD1 TRBJ1-5 TRBV20-1 few TGCAGTGCTAGACCCCCCACAGGGGGCGTCAATCAGCCCCAGCATTTT CSARPPTGGVNQPQHF
- TRBJ1-6 TRBV7-9 - TGTGCCAGCAGCTTTTTGTTGAGGGGCTCGGTCTCCTATAATTCACCCCTCCACTTT CASSFLLRGSVSYNSPLHF
- TRBJ2-3 TRBV6-1 - TGTGCCAGCAGTGAAGTGGTGGCAGATACGCAGTATTTT CASSEVVADTQYF
- TRBJ2-2 TRBV7-9 - TGTGCCAGCAGCTTTGGGGCGAACACCGGGGAGCTGTTTTTT CASSFGANTGELFF
TRBD2 TRBJ2-1 TRBV5-1 - TGCGCCAGCAGCTTGAGGCGGGGGGACGATGAGCAGTTCTTC CASSLRRGDDEQFF
- TRBJ2-3 TRBV5-1 - TGCGCCAGCAGCTTCGGGGAAACAGATACGCAGTATTTT CASSFGETDTQYF
- TRBJ2-5 TRBV5-1 few TGCGCCAGCAGCTTGCGACAAGACAGGGCGCGGGAGCAGTACTTC CASSLRQDRAREQYF
- TRBJ1-1 TRBV18 - TGTGCCAGCTCACCAGTCACCTCCGGGTTCGGTGAAGCTTTCTTT CASSPVTSGFGEAFF